Presented here are 8 T cell receptor beta chains from one specimen sequenced in a study of blood T cells in healthy people across ages. A J-beta primer mix and a sample-barcoded 5' primer were used in a second PCR of roughly 6 to 11 cycles. Each CDR3 protein gets one entry after TCRdb re-called the 5' RACE reads with MiXCR. Of 1.5 million to 2 million distinct CDR3 sequences in the sample, roughly 43% were seen once. Sequencing was performed on blood. These receptors originate from a human donor in good health.

This clonotype was recorded at least ten times. The rearrangement uses TRBV7-3 and TRBJ2-1; D is undetermined. This CDR3 is built from 15 residues. V lost 4 bases and J lost 6, with 16 bases in between. Germline-derived CDR1 and CDR2 are SGHTA and FQGTGA. The CDR3 region is CASSSGSNNLNEQFF. CDR3 nucleotides: TGTGCCAGCAGCTCCGGATCAAACAACCTCAATGAGCAGTTCTTC.

This clonotype turned up a few times. This chain links TRBV7-8 with TRBJ2-5; tentative D call: TRBD1 (5 bases). The ends were cut back, 5 bases at V and 7 bases at J, with 26 bases in the middle. Germline CDR1 is SGHVS and CDR2 is FQNEAQ. The CDR3 length is 17 residues. The CDR3 coding sequence is TGTGCCAGCAGCCTGACACCCCTGACAGCGCACTTGAGGACCCAGTACTTC. This sequence encodes CASSLTPLTAHLRTQYF.

V and J are TRBV6-5 and TRBJ1-3; tentatively, D is TRBD1 (6 bases). Germline values: CDR1 MNHEY, CDR2 SVGAGI. The V gene lost 2 bases and the J gene lost 3 bases, with 11 bases spanning the gap. The CDR3 loop spans 15 amino acids. CDR3 amino acids: CASSYQGIDGNTIYF. The CDR3 DNA sequence: TGTGCCAGCAGTTACCAGGGGATTGATGGAAACACCATATATTTT.

This clonotype turned up a few times. The chain carries TRBV6-5 and TRBJ2-1; 9 bases line up with TRBD2. The length of the CDR3 is 14 residues. V was clipped by 10 bases and J by 8 bases; unmatched bases: 12. Germline V gene data show CDR1 as MNHEY and CDR2 as SVGAGI. The CDR3 sequence is CATGYGTSRDEQFF. CDR3 in DNA: TGTGCCACGGGGTATGGGACTAGCAGGGATGAGCAGTTCTTC.

This clonotype was seen a handful of times. This sequence joins TRBV20-1 and TRBJ2-1; no reliable D call. The germline gives CDR1 DFQATT, CDR2 SNEGSKA (reference sequence). Trimming took off 5 bases at V and 6 bases at J, with 23 bases between the two ends. The CDR3 is made up of 16 amino acids. DNA of the CDR3: TGCAGTGCTGATAATATGGTCCGGACGTTGCCCAATGAGCAGTTCTTC. Encoded protein: CSADNMVRTLPNEQFF.

The chain carries TRBV4-1 and TRBJ2-5; D is unresolved. Deletions cut 3 bases from V and 4 bases from J, with 12 bases between. Looked up from germline, CDR1 is MGHRA and CDR2 is YSYEKL. The CDR3 is 14 amino acids. This CDR3 reads CASSQTILGETQYF. The CDR3 nucleotides read TGCGCCAGCAGCCAGACAATATTAGGAGAGACCCAGTACTTC.

This rearrangement joins TRBV5-1 to TRBJ1-2, with TRBD1 as a possible D gene (6 bases). The length of the CDR3 is 16 residues. V dropped 4 bases and J dropped 0 bases, with 16 bases sitting between them. Germline CDR1 SGHRS, CDR2 YFSETQ. The CDR3 loop is CASSRTSGDSNYGYTF. CDR3 nucleotides: TGCGCCAGCAGCAGGACCTCAGGGGACTCTAACTATGGCTACACCTTC.

This chain links TRBV9 with TRBJ2-7, with 11 bases aligning to TRBD2. The J call may be incorrect, as the DNA end agrees better with TRBJ2-1. The V gene's germline CDR1 is SGDLS and CDR2 YYNGEE. This CDR3 is 17 amino acids long. In nucleotides, the CDR3 is TGTGCCAGCAGCGAGCCCCTTAGCGGGGGGGCCGGGTATGAGCAGTTCTTC. The encoded protein is CASSEPLSGGAGYEQFF.